These 25 T cell receptor beta chains share one sample of origin, sequenced in a study of technical replicates of blood from a handful of donors (dated by TCRdb to between 2016 and 2019). The library came from the immunoSEQ multiplex PCR assay. TCRdb took this table from immuneACCESS and kept in-frame rearrangements with V and J called. Such tables lack part of the clones; where checked against another copy, unresolved V genes explain under half of the gap, and the rest is unexplained. For this sample there are 70,000 to 85,000 clones; around 97% appear just once. The top ten clones comprise 0.15% to 0.2% of the sample. Material: T cells isolated from PBMCs. Receptor source: a human donor in good health.

The V gene is TRBV11-3, the J gene TRBJ1-1, with D uncertain. The CDR3 runs to 12 residues. The germline gives CDR1 SGHNT, CDR2 YENEEA. Trimming cost V 3 bases and J 1 base, with 3 bases left between them. The CDR3 sequence is CASSFWNTEAFF. CDR3 DNA sequence: TGTGCCAGCAGCTTCTGGAACACTGAAGCTTTCTTT.

The chain has TRBV27 and TRBJ1-4; tentative D call: TRBD1 (6 bases). V lost 2 bases to trimming and J lost 8 bases, with 15 bases between them. In germline, CDR1 is MNHEY, CDR2 SMNVEV (reference sequence). This CDR3 comprises 15 residues. CDR3 loop: CASSLIAGAREKLFF. The CDR3 DNA reads TGTGCCAGCAGTTTAATCGCAGGGGCAAGGGAAAAACTGTTTTTT.

The chain recombines TRBV19 with TRBJ1-1; 7 bases map to TRBD1. Germline values: CDR1 LNHDA, CDR2 SQIVND (reference sequence). The CDR3 totals 14 residues. The V segment lost 4 bases and the J segment 4 bases; nucleotides outside the gene matches: 6. The CDR3: CASSTDRAATEAFF. CDR3 nucleotide sequence: TGTGCCAGTAGTACCGACAGGGCGGCCACTGAAGCTTTCTTT.

CDR3: CASSLGIGLNSYEQYF. CDR3 coding DNA: TGTGCCAGCAGCTTAGGGATTGGACTGAACTCCTACGAGCAGTACTTC. This chain links TRBV7-9 with TRBJ2-7, with a weak D call TRBD2 (5 bases). V lost 1 base, J lost 0 bases, and 13 bases lay in between. Germline CDR1 SEHNR, CDR2 FQNEAQ (reference sequence). CDR3 length: 16 amino acids.

V gene TRBV11-2 combines with J gene TRBJ2-7; TRBD2 is a possible D gene (6 bases). The CDR3 sequence is 15 residues long. V was pared by 0 bases and J by 3 bases, with 12 bases between. From germline, CDR1 is SGHAT and CDR2 FQNNGV. This CDR3 reads CASSLETGAHYEQYF. In nucleotides, the CDR3 is TGTGCCAGCAGCTTAGAGACGGGAGCTCACTACGAGCAGTACTTC.

V and J are TRBV7-8 and TRBJ2-7; TRBD2 agrees at 10 bases. The CDR3 contains 14 residues. The germline gives CDR1 SGHVS, CDR2 FQNEAQ. V lost 7 bases and J lost 7; bases outside the gene matches: 10. CDR3 sequence (DNA): TGTGCCAGCACCGGGACTAGCGTAACGGGGGAGCAGTACTTC. This gives the protein CASTGTSVTGEQYF.

This clone was counted a single time. V and J are TRBV4-1 and TRBJ1-1, with TRBD1 identical over 8 bases. The CDR3 totals 15 residues. The V gene's germline CDR1 is MGHRA and CDR2 YSYEKL. The trim removed 3 bases at V and 1 base at J, leaving 4 bases unmatched. CDR3 residues: CASSQDGQGNTEAFF. The CDR3 bases are TGCGCCAGCAGCCAGGATGGACAGGGGAACACTGAAGCTTTCTTT.

The chain has TRBV7-6 and TRBJ1-5; tentatively, D is TRBD1 (6 bases). CDR3 length: 15 residues. Trimming stripped 1 base from V and 2 bases from J, with 9 bases between. Germline CDR1 reads SGHVS; CDR2 reads FNYEAQ. The DNA of the CDR3 is TGTGCCAGCAGCTTAGAGGACAGCGGCAATCAGCCCCAGCATTTT. Its translation is CASSLEDSGNQPQHF.

V usage is TRBV6-5 and J usage is TRBJ1-1, with D possibly matching TRBD1 (5 bases). The CDR3 loop spans 15 amino acids. Trimming took 3 bases from V and 1 from J, leaving 12 bases between them. In germline, CDR1 is MNHEY, CDR2 SVGAGI. The CDR3 DNA follows: TGTGCCAGCAGTTATCTCCCTACAGGGAACACTGAAGCTTTCTTT. This sequence encodes CASSYLPTGNTEAFF.

V gene TRBV19 combines with J gene TRBJ2-1; 9 bases match TRBD2. The length of the CDR3 is 16 residues. With 3 bases clipped from V and 0 bases from J, the junction kept 3 bases outside the gene matches. Germline values: CDR1 LNHDA, CDR2 SQIVND (reference sequence). The DNA for the CDR3 is TGTGCCAGTAGTATCCCTAGCGGGACCTCCTACAATGAGCAGTTCTTC. Translation: CASSIPSGTSYNEQFF.

The chain uses TRBV5-4 and TRBJ1-4; no clear D. The CDR3 loop spans 14 amino acids. With 3 bases removed from V and 8 bases from J, the gap between germline ends came to 14 bases. CDR1 and CDR2 from the germline V gene are SGHNT and YYREEE (reference sequence). The CDR3 reads CASSSYEGGEKLFF. In DNA form, the CDR3 reads TGTGCCAGCAGCTCGTATGAAGGAGGGGAAAAACTGTTTTTT.

V usage is TRBV5-1 and J usage is TRBJ1-5, with a tentative D call TRBD1 (6 bases). Deletions cut 0 bases from V and 7 bases from J, with 11 bases between. This CDR3 region has 14 residues. Germline V lookup: CDR1 SGHRS, CDR2 YFSETQ. The CDR3 DNA reads as TGCGCCAGCAGCTTGGGGGCAGGGGACCAGCCCCAGCATTTT. Translating gives CASSLGAGDQPQHF.

CDR3: CASSHLGAVINDEQYF. The DNA for the CDR3 is TGCGCCAGCAGCCATCTGGGGGCTGTTATTAATGACGAGCAGTACTTC. The gene calls are TRBV4-1 and TRBJ2-7, with a possible D match to TRBD1 (6 bases). This CDR3 is built from 16 residues. Trimming removed 3 bases at V and 5 bases at J, with 20 bases between. CDR1 and CDR2 (germline): MGHRA, YSYEKL.

This sequence joins TRBV2 and TRBJ2-3, with TRBD2 identical over 7 bases. The V gene's germline CDR1 is SNHLY and CDR2 FYNNEI. V lost 4 bases, J lost 5 bases, and 6 bases stayed unmatched. This CDR3 has 14 amino acids. CDR3 protein: CASSVAGVGDTQYF. The CDR3 DNA reads TGTGCCAGCAGTGTCGCGGGAGTGGGAGATACGCAGTATTTT.

The chain uses TRBV11-2 and TRBJ1-5; no clear D. The CDR3 has 14 residues. Trimming left V 4 bases short and J 6 bases short, with 13 bases between. From germline, CDR1 is SGHAT and CDR2 FQNNGV. The CDR3 here is CASSSESLGQPQHF. As DNA, the CDR3 is TGTGCCAGCAGCTCAGAGTCCCTCGGTCAGCCCCAGCATTTT.

V is TRBV28 and J is TRBJ1-2; TRBD1 is a possible D gene (6 bases). This CDR3 has 15 amino acids. The ends were cut back, 8 bases at V and 7 bases at J, with 23 bases in the middle. Germline lookup yields CDR1 MDHEN and CDR2 SYDVKM. The CDR3 reads CASRHQGSVITGYTF. The CDR3 DNA reads TGTGCCAGCCGCCACCAGGGGTCCGTAATAACTGGCTACACCTTC.

The chain links TRBV2 to TRBJ1-6; TRBD1 agrees at 7 bases. V lost 5 bases, J lost 1 base, and 11 bases stayed unmatched. The CDR3 is made up of 18 amino acids. CDR1 SNHLY and CDR2 FYNNEI come from the germline V gene. DNA of the CDR3: TGTGCCAGCAGTTCGACAGGGATCGCTGGGTCCTATAATTCACCCCTCCACTTT. Encoded protein: CASSSTGIAGSYNSPLHF.

V and J are TRBV19 and TRBJ1-6; D is perhaps TRBD1 (6 bases). This CDR3 spans 14 amino acids. Trimming cost V 5 bases and J 7 bases, with 12 bases left between them. Germline V lookup: CDR1 LNHDA, CDR2 SQIVND (reference sequence). CDR3 region: CASSWLTGNSPLHF. The CDR3 DNA sequence: TGTGCCAGTAGTTGGTTGACAGGAAATTCACCCCTCCACTTT.

The chain is built from TRBV6-5 and TRBJ2-7; 7 bases match TRBD2. This CDR3 has 13 residues. Trimming took 6 bases from V and 3 from J; bases not matched to a gene: 5. Germline V gene data show CDR1 as MNHEY and CDR2 as SVGAGI. This CDR3 reads CASRRDYHYEQYF. CDR3 bases: TGTGCCAGCAGACGGGACTACCACTACGAGCAGTACTTC.

The sample holds a few counts of this clone. The same CDR3 is also encoded by other DNA sequences in this sample. This chain connects TRBV27 to TRBJ2-7, with D maybe TRBD2 (5 bases). The V end was cut by 3 bases, the J end by 0 bases, with 12 bases between. Per the germline V gene, CDR1 is MNHEY and CDR2 is SMNVEV (reference sequence). This CDR3 spans 15 amino acids. In DNA form, the CDR3 reads TGTGCCAGCAGTTTGAGCGGCTCCAGCTCCTACGAGCAGTACTTC. Translating gives CASSLSGSSSYEQYF.

V gene TRBV29-1 combines with J gene TRBJ2-1, with no clear D. Germline loops: CDR1 SQVTM, CDR2 ANQGSEA. V was shortened by 1 base and J by 7 bases, with 2 bases between the two germline ends. This CDR3 has 10 amino acids. The CDR3 sequence is CSVEVNEQFF. The CDR3 coding sequence is TGCAGCGTTGAAGTAAATGAGCAGTTCTTC.

As concerns this clone: At the DNA level, this CDR3 is encoded by other sequences in the same sample as well. The chain is built from TRBV11-2 and TRBJ2-7; D possibly corresponds to TRBD2 (5 bases). Trimming cost V 3 bases and J 3 bases, with 9 bases left between them. The germline CDR1 and CDR2 sequences are SGHAT and FQNNGV. The CDR3 spans 13 residues. The CDR3 DNA reads TGTGCCAGCAGCTTGTCCGGAGGCTACGAGCAGTACTTC. Translating gives CASSLSGGYEQYF.

The V call is TRBV27, the J call TRBJ1-2; 9 bases agree with TRBD1. V shed 4 bases, J shed 8 bases, and the junction held 8 bases outside the gene matches. The germline gives CDR1 MNHEY, CDR2 SMNVEV (reference sequence). There are 14 residues in the CDR3. The CDR3, as DNA: TGTGCCAGCAGTTCTCAGGGACAGGGAGGCGGCTACACCTTC. Its translation: CASSSQGQGGGYTF.

V is TRBV7-8 and J is TRBJ1-4; no firm D call. Per germline, CDR1 SGHVS and CDR2 FQNEAQ. V shed 2 bases and J shed 2 bases, with 15 bases lying between them. This CDR3 has 17 residues. The CDR3 loop reads CASSLRAPGVTNEKLFF. Here the CDR3 DNA reads TGTGCCAGCAGCTTAAGAGCTCCCGGGGTCACTAATGAAAAACTGTTTTTT.

CDR3 residues: CASLEGGSGHEQYF. CDR3 bases: TGTGCCAGCTTAGAGGGGGGGAGTGGCCACGAGCAGTACTTC. The V gene is TRBV28, the J gene TRBJ2-7, with D perhaps matching TRBD2 (7 bases). V was trimmed by 8 bases and J by 5 bases, leaving 19 bases between them. CDR1 is MDHEN and CDR2 is SYDVKM in the germline V gene. The CDR3 consists of 14 residues.